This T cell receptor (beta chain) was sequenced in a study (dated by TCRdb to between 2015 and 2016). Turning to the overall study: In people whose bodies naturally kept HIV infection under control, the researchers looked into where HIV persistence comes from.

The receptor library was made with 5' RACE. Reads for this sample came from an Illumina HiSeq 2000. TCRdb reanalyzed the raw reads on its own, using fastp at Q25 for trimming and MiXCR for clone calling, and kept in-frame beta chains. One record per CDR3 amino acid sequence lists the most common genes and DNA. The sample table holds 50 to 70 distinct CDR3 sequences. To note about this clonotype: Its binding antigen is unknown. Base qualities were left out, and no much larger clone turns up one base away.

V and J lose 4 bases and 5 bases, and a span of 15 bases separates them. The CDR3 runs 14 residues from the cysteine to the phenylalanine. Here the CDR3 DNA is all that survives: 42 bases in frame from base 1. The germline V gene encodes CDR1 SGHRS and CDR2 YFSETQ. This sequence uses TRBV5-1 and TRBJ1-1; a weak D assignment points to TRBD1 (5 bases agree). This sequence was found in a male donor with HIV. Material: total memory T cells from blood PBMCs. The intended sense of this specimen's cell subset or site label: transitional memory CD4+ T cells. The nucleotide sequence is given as TGCGCCAGCAGCGGGGCGGGTGGGCCGACTGAAGCTTTCTTT. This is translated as CASSGAGGPTEAFF.